This T cell receptor beta chain is from a study of graft-versus-host responses after intestinal transplantation. Study as a whole: Transplant types were multivisceral, liver-intestinal, or isolated intestinal. Tacrolimus and steroids were given for 3 to 4 years to all recipients after anti-thymocyte globulin induction.

The CDR3 has 16 amino acids. V lost 3 bases, J lost 0 bases, and 8 bases stayed unmatched. Germline V gene sequence: CDR1 SGHTS, CDR2 YDEGEE. This clone has more than one count but fewer than ten. Generated by immunoSEQ multiplex PCR, the TCRdb table keeps only in-frame clones and is missing some. Of 15,000 to 20,000 clones in the sample, 83% were seen once. Investigators treated the graft tissue so that it released intraepithelial and lamina propria lymphocytes. Specimen: ileum tissue, collected roughly 600 days after intestinal transplantation. This sequence joins TRBV5-8 and TRBJ2-7, with 8 bases aligning to TRBD1. The TCR was taken from a human patient who received an intestinal transplant, so some T cells may come from the graft donor. This chain's CDR3 is CASSSYGTGYSYEQYF. The CDR3 bases are TGTGCCAGCAGCTCCTACGGGACAGGATACTCCTACGAGCAGTACTTC. The variable domain in full, completed from reference TRBV5-8 and TRBJ2-7, reads EAGVTQSPTHLIKTRGQQATLRCSPISGHTSVYWYQQALGLGLQFLLWYDEGEERNRGNFPPRFSGRQFPNYSSELNVNALELEDSALYLCASSSYGTGYSYEQYFGPGTRLTVT.